This T cell receptor beta chain was recorded in a study of T cell repertoires in cytomegalovirus infection. Study-level background: In public TCR beta signatures, there were indications of both CMV infection and matching HLA type.

Study-wide points: It was HLA-C-restricted CMV-specific TCR beta clonotypes that dominated the response ex vivo.

TCRdb reprocessed the reads via MiXCR and lists one record per CDR3 protein. This table holds some 700,000 distinct CDR3 sequences, 35% found once. Ten or more counts support this clonotype. The antigen is undetermined. Deletions cut 4 bases from V and 6 bases from J, with 0 bases between. The germline V gene encodes CDR1 SEHNR and CDR2 FQNEAQ (reference sequence). This CDR3 has 10 amino acids. This receptor was identified in a human donor in good health (CMV status not recorded). Some clones in this sample may be carry-over from other donors' samples. The sample comprised PBMCs. The chain employs TRBV7-9 and TRBJ2-2; the D is unclear. Here the CDR3 DNA reads TGTGCCAGCAGCTCCGGGGAGCTGTTTTTT. Translating it yields CASSSGELFF.